The clone carrying this T cell receptor beta chain appeared many times. The sample comes from a study of T cells in Graves' hyperthyroidism and ophthalmopathy. The CDR3 loop spans 13 amino acids. Germline V CDR1 and CDR2: SGDLS, YYNGEE. V lost 0 bases and J lost 4, with 5 bases in between. RNA transcripts provided the source from which TCR beta CDR3 regions were amplified. The HTBI set primed first-round TCR CDR3 RT-PCR. TCRdb reprocessed the multiplex PCR reads with MiXCR, giving one entry per CDR3 protein. The sample contains fewer than 650,000 distinct CDR3 sequences, approximately 15% of which appear only once. Diagnostic assessment was based on clinical symptoms, serum thyroxine and TRAb, thyroid ultrasound and orbital computed tomography.

This rearrangement joins TRBV9 to TRBJ2-1; D gene ambiguous. The material sequenced was blood. The receptor was isolated from a woman under 30 with Graves' ophthalmopathy. In nucleotides, the CDR3 is TGTGCCAGCAGCGTAGACTATTACAATGAGCAGTTCTTC. Its translation: CASSVDYYNEQFF.